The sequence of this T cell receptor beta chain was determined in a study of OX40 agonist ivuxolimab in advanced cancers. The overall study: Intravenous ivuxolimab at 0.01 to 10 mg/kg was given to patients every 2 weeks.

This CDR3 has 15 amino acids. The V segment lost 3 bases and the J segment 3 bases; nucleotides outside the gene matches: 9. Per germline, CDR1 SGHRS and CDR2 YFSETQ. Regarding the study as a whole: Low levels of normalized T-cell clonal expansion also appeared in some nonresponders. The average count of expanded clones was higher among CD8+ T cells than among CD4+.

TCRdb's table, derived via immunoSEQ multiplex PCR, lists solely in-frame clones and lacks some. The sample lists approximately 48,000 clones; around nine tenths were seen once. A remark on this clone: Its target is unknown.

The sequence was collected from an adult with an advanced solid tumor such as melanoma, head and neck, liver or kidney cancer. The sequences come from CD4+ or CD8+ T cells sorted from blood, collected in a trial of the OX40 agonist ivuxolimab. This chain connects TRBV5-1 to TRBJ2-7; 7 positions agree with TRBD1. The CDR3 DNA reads TGCGCCAGCAGCTCGGCCGGGACAGTGATCTACGAGCAGTACTTC. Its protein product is CASSSAGTVIYEQYF. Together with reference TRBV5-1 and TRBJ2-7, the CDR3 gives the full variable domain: KAGVTQTPRYLIKTRGQQVTLSCSPISGHRSVSWYQQTPGQGLQFLFEYFSETQRNKGNFPGRFSGRQFSNSRSEMNVSTLELGDSALYLCASSSAGTVIYEQYFGPGTRLTVT.